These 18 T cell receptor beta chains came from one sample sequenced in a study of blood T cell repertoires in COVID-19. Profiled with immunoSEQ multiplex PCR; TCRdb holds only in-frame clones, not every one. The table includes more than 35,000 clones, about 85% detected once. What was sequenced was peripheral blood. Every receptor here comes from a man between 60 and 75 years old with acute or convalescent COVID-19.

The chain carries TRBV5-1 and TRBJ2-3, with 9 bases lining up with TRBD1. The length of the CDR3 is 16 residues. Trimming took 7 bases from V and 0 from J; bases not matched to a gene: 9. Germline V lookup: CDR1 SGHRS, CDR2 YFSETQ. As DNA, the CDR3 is TGCGCCAGCCACGATCCGGGGACAGGGAGCACAGATACGCAGTATTTT. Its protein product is CASHDPGTGSTDTQYF.

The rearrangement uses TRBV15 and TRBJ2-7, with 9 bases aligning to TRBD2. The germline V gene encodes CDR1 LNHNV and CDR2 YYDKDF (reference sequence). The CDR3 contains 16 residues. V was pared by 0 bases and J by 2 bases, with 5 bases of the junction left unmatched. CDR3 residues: CATSRDRPSGTYEQYF. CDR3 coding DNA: TGTGCCACCAGCAGAGATCGGCCTAGCGGGACCTACGAGCAGTACTTC.

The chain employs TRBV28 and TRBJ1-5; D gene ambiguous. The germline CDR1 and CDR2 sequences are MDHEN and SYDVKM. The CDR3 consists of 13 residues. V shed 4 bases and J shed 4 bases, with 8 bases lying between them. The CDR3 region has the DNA TGTGCCAGCAGTTGGCAGACAAATCAGCCCCAGCATTTT. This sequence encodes CASSWQTNQPQHF.

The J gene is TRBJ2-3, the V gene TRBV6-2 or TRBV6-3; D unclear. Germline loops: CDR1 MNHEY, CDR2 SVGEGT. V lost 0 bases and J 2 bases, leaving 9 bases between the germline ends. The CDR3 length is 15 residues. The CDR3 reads CASSYSPQDTDTQYF. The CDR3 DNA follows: TGTGCCAGCAGTTACTCGCCACAAGACACAGATACGCAGTATTTT.

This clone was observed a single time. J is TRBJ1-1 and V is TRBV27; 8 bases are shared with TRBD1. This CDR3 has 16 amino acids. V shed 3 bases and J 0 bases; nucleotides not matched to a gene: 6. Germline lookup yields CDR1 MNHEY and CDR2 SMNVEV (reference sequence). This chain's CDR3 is CASSFGRGRMNTEAFF. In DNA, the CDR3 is TGTGCCAGCAGTTTCGGCAGGGGGCGCATGAACACTGAAGCTTTCTTT.

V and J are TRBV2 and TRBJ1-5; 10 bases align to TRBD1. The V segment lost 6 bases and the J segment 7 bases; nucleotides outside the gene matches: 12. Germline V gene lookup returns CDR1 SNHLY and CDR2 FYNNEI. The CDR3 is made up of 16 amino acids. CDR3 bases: TGTGCCAGCAGACCGGGACAGGGGCTTCAATGGCAGCCCCAGCATTTT. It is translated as CASRPGQGLQWQPQHF.

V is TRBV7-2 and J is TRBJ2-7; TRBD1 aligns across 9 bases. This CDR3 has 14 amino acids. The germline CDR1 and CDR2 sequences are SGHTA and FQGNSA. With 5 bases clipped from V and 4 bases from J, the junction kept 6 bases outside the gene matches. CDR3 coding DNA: TGTGCCAGCAGCCAGTCCGGGACAGGGTACGAGCAGTACGTC. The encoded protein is CASSQSGTGYEQYV.

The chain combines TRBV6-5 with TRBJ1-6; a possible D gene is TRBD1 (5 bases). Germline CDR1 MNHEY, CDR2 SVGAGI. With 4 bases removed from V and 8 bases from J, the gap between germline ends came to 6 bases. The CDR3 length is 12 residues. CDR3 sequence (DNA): TGTGCCAGCAGTTCAGGGCATTCACCCCTCCACTTT. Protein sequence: CASSSGHSPLHF.

CDR3 protein: CASSEQGPLSPLHF. The DNA for the CDR3 is TGTGCCAGCAGTGAACAGGGCCCGTTGTCACCCCTCCACTTT. The V and J genes are TRBV2 and TRBJ1-6; weak D call: TRBD1 (5 bases). Germline V CDR1 and CDR2: SNHLY, FYNNEI. V was cut by 2 bases and J by 10 bases, with 12 bases left in between. The CDR3 totals 14 residues. Using reference TRBV2 and TRBJ1-6 for the parts outside the CDR3, the full variable domain is EPEVTQTPSHQVTQMGQEVILRCVPISNHLYFYWYRQILGQKVEFLVSFYNNEISEKSEIFDDQFSVERPDGSNFTLKIRSTKLEDSAMYFCASSEQGPLSPLHFGNGTRLTVT.

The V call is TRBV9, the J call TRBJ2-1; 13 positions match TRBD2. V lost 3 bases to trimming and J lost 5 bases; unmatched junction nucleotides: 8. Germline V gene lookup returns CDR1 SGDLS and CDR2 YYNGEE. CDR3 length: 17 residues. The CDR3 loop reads CASSATTGTSGNNEQFF. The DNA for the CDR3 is TGTGCCAGCAGCGCTACCACCGGGACTAGCGGGAACAATGAGCAGTTCTTC.

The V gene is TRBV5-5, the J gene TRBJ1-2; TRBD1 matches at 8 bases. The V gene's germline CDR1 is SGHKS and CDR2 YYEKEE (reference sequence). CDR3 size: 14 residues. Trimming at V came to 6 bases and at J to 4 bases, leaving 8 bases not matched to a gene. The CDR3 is CASTLTGEGYGYTF. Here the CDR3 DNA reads TGTGCCAGCACTCTGACAGGGGAGGGCTATGGCTACACCTTC.

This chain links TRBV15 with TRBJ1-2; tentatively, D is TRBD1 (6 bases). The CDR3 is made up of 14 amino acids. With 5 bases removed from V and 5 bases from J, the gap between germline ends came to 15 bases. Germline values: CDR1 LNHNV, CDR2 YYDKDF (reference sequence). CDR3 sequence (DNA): TGTGCCACCAGCCGCCGGGACACATCATATGGCTACACCTTC. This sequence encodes CATSRRDTSYGYTF.

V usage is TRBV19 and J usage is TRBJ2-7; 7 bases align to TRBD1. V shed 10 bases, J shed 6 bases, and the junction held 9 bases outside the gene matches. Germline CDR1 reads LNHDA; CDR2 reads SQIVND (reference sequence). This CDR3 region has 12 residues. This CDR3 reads CATRQGRREQYF. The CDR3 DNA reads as TGTGCCACCAGACAGGGACGCCGCGAGCAGTACTTC.

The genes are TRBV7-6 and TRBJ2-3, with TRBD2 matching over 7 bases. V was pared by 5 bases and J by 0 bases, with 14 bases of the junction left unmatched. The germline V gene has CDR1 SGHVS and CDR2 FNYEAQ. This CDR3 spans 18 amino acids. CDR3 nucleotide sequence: TGTGCCAGCAGCCCCAATTATCTCAGCGGGGACAGCACAGATACGCAGTATTTT. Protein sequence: CASSPNYLSGDSTDTQYF.

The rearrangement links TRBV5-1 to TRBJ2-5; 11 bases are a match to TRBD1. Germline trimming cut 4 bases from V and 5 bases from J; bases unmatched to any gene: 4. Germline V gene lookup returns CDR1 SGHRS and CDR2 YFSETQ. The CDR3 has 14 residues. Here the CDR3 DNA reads TGCGCCAGCAGCGCCGGGACAGGGGGTGAGACCCAGTACTTC. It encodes CASSAGTGGETQYF.

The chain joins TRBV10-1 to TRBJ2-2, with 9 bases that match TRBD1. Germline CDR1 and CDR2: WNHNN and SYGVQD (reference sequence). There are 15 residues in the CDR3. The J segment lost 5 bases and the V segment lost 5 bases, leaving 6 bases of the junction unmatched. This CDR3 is CASSLGQGLTGELFF. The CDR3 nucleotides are TGCGCCAGCAGTCTGGGACAGGGATTGACCGGGGAGCTGTTTTTT.

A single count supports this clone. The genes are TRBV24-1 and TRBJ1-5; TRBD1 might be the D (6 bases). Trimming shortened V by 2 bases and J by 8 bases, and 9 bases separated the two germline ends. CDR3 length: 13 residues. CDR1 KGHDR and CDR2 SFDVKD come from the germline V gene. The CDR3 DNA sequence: TGTGCCACCAGTGATTCGAACAGGGAGCCCCAGCATTTT. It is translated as CATSDSNREPQHF.

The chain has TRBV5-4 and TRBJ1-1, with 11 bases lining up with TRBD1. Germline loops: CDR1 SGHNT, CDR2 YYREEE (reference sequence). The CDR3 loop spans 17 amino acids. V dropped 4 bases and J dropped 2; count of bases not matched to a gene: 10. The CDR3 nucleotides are TGTGCCAGCAGCGGCGGACAGGGGGCGAATCTTAACACTGAAGCTTTCTTT. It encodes CASSGGQGANLNTEAFF.